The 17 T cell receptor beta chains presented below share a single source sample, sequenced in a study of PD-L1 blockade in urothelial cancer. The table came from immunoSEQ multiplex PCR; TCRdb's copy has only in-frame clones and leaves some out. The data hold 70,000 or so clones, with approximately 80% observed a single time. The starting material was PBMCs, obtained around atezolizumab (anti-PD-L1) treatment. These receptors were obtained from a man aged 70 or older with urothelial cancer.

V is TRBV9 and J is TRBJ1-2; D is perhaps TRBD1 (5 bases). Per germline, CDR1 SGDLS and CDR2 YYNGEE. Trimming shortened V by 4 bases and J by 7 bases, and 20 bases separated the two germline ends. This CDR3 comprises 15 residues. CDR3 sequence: CASSTSLGPTSGYTF. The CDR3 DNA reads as TGTGCCAGCAGCACTTCCCTGGGGCCTACGAGTGGCTACACCTTC. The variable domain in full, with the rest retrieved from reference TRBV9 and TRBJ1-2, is DSGVTQTPKHLITATGQRVTLRCSPRSGDLSVYWYQQSLDQGLQFLIQYYNGEERAKGNILERFSAQQFPDLHSELNLSSLELGDSALYFCASSTSLGPTSGYTFGSGTRLTVV.

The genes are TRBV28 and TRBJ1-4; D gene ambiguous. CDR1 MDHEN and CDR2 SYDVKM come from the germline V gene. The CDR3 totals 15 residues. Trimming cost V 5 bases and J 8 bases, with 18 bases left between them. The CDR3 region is CASSPAPSGREKLFF. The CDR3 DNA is TGTGCCAGCAGTCCGGCGCCCTCGGGGAGAGAAAAACTGTTTTTT.

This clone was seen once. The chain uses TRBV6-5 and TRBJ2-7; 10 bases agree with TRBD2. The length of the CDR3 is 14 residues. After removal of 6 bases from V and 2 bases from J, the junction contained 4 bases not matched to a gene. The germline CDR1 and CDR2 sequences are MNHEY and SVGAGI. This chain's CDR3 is CASRQAGGTYEQYF. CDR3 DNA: TGTGCCAGCAGACAAGCGGGAGGGACCTACGAGCAGTACTTC.

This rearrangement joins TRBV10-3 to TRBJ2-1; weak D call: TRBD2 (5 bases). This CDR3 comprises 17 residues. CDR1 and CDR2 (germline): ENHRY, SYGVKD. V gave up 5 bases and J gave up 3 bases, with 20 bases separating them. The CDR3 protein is CAISRLPAGGFYNEQFF. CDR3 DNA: TGTGCCATCAGTCGCCTACCCGCGGGCGGCTTCTACAATGAGCAGTTCTTC.

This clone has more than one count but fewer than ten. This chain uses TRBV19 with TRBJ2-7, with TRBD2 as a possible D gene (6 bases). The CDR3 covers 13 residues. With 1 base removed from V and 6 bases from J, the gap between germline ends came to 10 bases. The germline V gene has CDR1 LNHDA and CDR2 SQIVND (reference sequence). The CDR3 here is CASSIVEGSEQYF. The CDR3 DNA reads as TGTGCCAGTAGTATAGTGGAGGGTTCCGAGCAGTACTTC.

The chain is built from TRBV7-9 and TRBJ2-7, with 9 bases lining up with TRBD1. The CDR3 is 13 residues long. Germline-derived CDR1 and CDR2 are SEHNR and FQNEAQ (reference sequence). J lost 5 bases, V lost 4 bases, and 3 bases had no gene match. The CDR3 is CASSSQGANEQYF. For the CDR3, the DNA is TGTGCCAGCAGCTCACAGGGGGCAAACGAGCAGTACTTC.

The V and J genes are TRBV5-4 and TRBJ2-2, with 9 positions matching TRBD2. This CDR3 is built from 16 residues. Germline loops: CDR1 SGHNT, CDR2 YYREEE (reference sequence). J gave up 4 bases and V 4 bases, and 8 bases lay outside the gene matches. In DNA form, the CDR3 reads TGTGCCAGCAGCCCTGGGAGGCGGGAGGGCACCGGGGAGCTGTTTTTT. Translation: CASSPGRREGTGELFF.

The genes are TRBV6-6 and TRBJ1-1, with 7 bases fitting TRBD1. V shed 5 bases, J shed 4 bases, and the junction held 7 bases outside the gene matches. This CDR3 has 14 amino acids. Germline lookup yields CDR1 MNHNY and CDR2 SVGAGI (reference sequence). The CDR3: CASSPDRASTEAFF. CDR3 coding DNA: TGTGCCAGCAGTCCCGACAGGGCATCCACTGAAGCTTTCTTT.

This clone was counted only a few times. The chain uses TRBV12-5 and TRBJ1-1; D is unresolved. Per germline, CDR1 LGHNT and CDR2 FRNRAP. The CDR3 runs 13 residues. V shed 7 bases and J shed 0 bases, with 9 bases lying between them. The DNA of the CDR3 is TGTGCTAGTGCCGGCGGAGTGAACACTGAAGCTTTCTTT. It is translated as CASAGGVNTEAFF.

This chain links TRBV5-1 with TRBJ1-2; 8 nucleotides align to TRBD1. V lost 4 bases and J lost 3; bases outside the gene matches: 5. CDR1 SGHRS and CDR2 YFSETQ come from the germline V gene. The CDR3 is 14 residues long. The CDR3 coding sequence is TGCGCCAGCAGCAGCAGGGGGCCGGACTATGGCTACACCTTC. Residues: CASSSRGPDYGYTF.

The CDR3 reads CASSLDRKSYEQYF. CDR3 DNA: TGTGCCAGTAGCTTGGACAGAAAAAGCTACGAGCAGTACTTC. The V and J genes are TRBV19 and TRBJ2-7, with D possibly matching TRBD1 (6 bases). There are 14 residues in the CDR3. V dropped 6 bases and J dropped 3 bases, with 15 bases sitting between them. Looked up from germline, CDR1 is LNHDA and CDR2 is SQIVND (reference sequence). The full variable domain, rest sourced from reference TRBV19 and TRBJ2-7, is DGGITQSPKYLFRKEGQNVTLSCEQNLNHDAMYWYRQDPGQGLRLIYYSQIVNDFQKGDIAEGYSVSREKKESFPLTVTSAQKNPTAFYLCASSLDRKSYEQYFGPGTRLTVT.

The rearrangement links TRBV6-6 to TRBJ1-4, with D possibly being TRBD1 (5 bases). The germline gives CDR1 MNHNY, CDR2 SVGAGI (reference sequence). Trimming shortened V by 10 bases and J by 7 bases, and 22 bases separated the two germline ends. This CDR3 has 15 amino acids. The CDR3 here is CAILGVAGGGEKLFF. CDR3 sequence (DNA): TGTGCCATCCTCGGGGTTGCAGGCGGGGGTGAAAAACTGTTTTTT.

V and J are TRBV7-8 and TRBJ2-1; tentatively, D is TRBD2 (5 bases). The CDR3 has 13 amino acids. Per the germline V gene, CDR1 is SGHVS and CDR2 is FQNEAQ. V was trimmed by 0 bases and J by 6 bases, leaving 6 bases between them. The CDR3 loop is CASSLAGANEQFF. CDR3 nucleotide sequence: TGTGCCAGCAGCTTAGCGGGAGCCAATGAGCAGTTCTTC.

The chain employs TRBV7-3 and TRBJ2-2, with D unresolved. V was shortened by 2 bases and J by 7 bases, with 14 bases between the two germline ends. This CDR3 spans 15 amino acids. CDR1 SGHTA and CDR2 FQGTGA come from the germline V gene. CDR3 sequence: CASSLFGQKDGELFF. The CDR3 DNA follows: TGTGCCAGCAGCTTATTTGGGCAGAAGGACGGGGAGCTGTTTTTT. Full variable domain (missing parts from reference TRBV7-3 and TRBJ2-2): GAGVSQTPSNKVTEKGKYVELRCDPISGHTALYWYRQSLGQGPEFLIYFQGTGAADDSGLPNDRFFAVRPEGSVSTLKIQRTERGDSAVYLCASSLFGQKDGELFFGEGSRLTVL.

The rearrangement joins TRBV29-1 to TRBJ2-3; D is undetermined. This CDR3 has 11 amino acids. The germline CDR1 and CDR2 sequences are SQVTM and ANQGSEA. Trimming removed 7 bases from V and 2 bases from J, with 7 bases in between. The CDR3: CSADITDTQYF. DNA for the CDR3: TGCAGCGCTGACATCACAGATACGCAGTATTTT.

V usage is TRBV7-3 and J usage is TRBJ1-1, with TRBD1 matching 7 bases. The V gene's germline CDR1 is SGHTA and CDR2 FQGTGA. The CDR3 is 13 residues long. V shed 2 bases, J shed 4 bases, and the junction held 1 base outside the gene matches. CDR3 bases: TGTGCCAGCAGCTTACAGGGGGGCACTGAAGCTTTCTTT. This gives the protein CASSLQGGTEAFF.

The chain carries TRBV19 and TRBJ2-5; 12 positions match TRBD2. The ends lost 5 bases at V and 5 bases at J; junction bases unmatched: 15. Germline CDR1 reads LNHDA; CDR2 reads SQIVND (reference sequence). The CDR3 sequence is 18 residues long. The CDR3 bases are TGTGCCAGTAGTCCACACGTGACTAGCGGGAGCGCTAGGGAGACCCAGTACTTC. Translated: CASSPHVTSGSARETQYF.